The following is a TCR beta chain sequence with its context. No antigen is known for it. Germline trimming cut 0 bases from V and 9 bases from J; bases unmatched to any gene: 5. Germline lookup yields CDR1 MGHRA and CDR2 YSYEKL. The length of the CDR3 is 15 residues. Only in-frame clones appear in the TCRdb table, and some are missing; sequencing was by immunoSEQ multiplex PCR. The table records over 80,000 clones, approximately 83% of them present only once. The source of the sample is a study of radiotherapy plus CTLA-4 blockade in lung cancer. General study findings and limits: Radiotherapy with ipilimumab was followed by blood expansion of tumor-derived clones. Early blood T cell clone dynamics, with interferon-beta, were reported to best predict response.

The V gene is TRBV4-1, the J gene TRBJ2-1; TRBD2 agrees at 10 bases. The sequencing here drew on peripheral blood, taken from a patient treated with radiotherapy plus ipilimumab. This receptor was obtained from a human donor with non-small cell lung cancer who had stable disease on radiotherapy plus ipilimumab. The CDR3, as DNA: TGCGCCAGCAGCCAAGACAGGACTAGCGGTGGTGAGCAGTTCTTC. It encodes CASSQDRTSGGEQFF.